Listed below are T cell receptor beta chains from one sample, sequenced in a study of shared clonotypes between healthy human individuals. Profiled with immunoSEQ multiplex PCR; TCRdb holds only in-frame clones, not every one. This repertoire shows about 770,000 clones, just under 75% found once; its top ten account for about 1.7%. Sequenced: memory CD4+ T cells sorted from blood. The source is a woman in her twenties or thirties in good health. CDR3s include the opening cysteine and the closing phenylalanine or tryptophan. Each record gives: J gene, clone size, D gene, V gene, CDR3 DNA, CDR3 protein. The D gene is left open where the match is weak. A row's size may be missing; if present it is once, few, many or a size class.

TRBJ2-1 . . TRBV19 TGTGCCAGTAGTATACGCGGACCGGGCAATGAGCAGTTCTTC CASSIRGPGNEQFF
TRBJ2-7 few TRBD2 TRBV13 TGTGCCAGCAGCCCATCTCGACTAGCTAACGAGCAGTACTTC CASSPSRLANEQYF
TRBJ2-2 . . TRBV11-2 TGTGCCAGCAGCTTACTCTTCAGGGTCGCGAACACCGGGGAGCTGTTTTTT CASSLLFRVANTGELFF
TRBJ2-3 . . TRBV2 TGTGCCAGCAGTGAATTCCGCGGCGATACGCAGTATTTT CASSEFRGDTQYF
TRBJ2-1 . TRBD2 TRBV6-1 TGTGCCAGCAGTGAACTAAGGGGACTAGAGCAGTTCTTC CASSELRGLEQFF
TRBJ2-5 . TRBD2 TRBV5-1 TGCGCCAGCAGCTTAATCTCGGGAGGGACAGAGACCCAGTACTTC CASSLISGGTETQYF
TRBJ2-7 . . TRBV11-1 TGTGCCAGCAGCCCCGGGTCGGGGACCTACGAGCAGTACTTC CASSPGSGTYEQYF
TRBJ2-7 . TRBD1 TRBV6-6 TGTGCCAGCAGCTGGGGACAGGCCTACGAGCAGTACTTC CASSWGQAYEQYF
TRBJ2-3 . . TRBV6-6 TGTGCCAGCAGTTACCCGCCGGAAGATACGCAGTATTTT CASSYPPEDTQYF
TRBJ1-4 few TRBD1 TRBV27 TGTGCCAGCAGTCTCGGGACAGGGGGCTCTAATGAAAAACTGTTTTTT CASSLGTGGSNEKLFF
TRBJ1-5 . . TRBV15 TGTGCCACCAGAAGAGTCCGGGTGGGGGGCAATCAGCCCCAGCATTTT CATRRVRVGGNQPQHF
TRBJ1-1 . . TRBV27 TGTGCCAGCAGTTTATCGGGCCTTGGGGGTAGCACTGAAGCTTTCTTT CASSLSGLGGSTEAFF
TRBJ1-2 . . TRBV6-6 TGTGCCAGCAGAACGCGGACGGCAGGTGGCTACACCTTC CASRTRTAGGYTF
TRBJ2-1 . TRBD2 TRBV7-2 TGTGCCACCGGGAAGCCTAGCGGGATTATTCGCGGTGAGCAGTTCTTC CATGKPSGIIRGEQFF
TRBJ2-1 few TRBD1 TRBV11-2 TGTGCCAGCAGCTCTACCGGGACAGGGGTGTTCTTC CASSSTGTGVFF
TRBJ1-2 . . TRBV18 TGTGCCAGCTCACCGTCCGGTCAGGACTATGGCTACACCTTC CASSPSGQDYGYTF
TRBJ2-7 . . TRBV20-1 TGCAGTGCTAGAAAGGGTTACGAGCAGTACTTC CSARKGYEQYF
TRBJ2-3 . TRBD2 TRBV10-3 TGTGCCGGGGCTAGCGGTAGCACAGATACGCAGTATTTT CAGASGSTDTQYF
TRBJ2-5 . . TRBV11-2 TGTGCCAGCAGCTTAGACAGAGTCCAAGAGACCCAGTACTTC CASSLDRVQETQYF
TRBJ1-1 . TRBD1 TRBV14 TGTGCCAGCAGCTTAGGACAGGGCCTAGCCCGGGAAGCTTTCTTT CASSLGQGLAREAFF
TRBJ2-1 once . TRBV19 TGTGCCAGTAAATCCAATACTCCCTACAATGAGCAGTTCTTC CASKSNTPYNEQFF
TRBJ1-3 few . TRBV10-2 TGCGCCAGCTCACCGGGACACCGAGGAAACACCATATATTTT CASSPGHRGNTIYF
TRBJ2-3 . . TRBV7-3 TGTGCCAGCAGCTTCGTCAGCACAGATACGCAGTATTTT CASSFVSTDTQYF
TRBJ1-2 . . TRBV28 TGTGCCAGCAGTTCCAACCCCCGGAACTATGGCTACACCTTC CASSSNPRNYGYTF
TRBJ2-1 . . TRBV5-3 TGTGCCAGAAGCTTGGTACAGGGTTACAATGAGCAGTTCTTC CARSLVQGYNEQFF
TRBJ1-2 . . TRBV15 TGTGCCACCAGCAGAGATAAGGACTATGGCTACACCTTC CATSRDKDYGYTF
TRBJ2-2 . . TRBV19 TGTGCCAGTAGTATTCTCCGACAGGCCGGGGAGCTGTTTTTT CASSILRQAGELFF
TRBJ2-7 . . TRBV28 TGTGCCAGCAGCTCAGGACAGCTCTACGAGCAGTACTTC CASSSGQLYEQYF
TRBJ1-1 . . TRBV6-6 TGTGCCAGCGGGTTATGGGGGGCTGAAGCTTTCTTT CASGLWGAEAFF
TRBJ1-1 . . TRBV4-1 TGCGCCAGCAGCCAGGGGGCGGGGCCGAACACTGAAGCTTTCTTT CASSQGAGPNTEAFF
TRBJ1-1 . TRBD1 TRBV18 TGTGCCAGCTCACCACCGGGACAGCATTTGAACACTGAAGCTTTCTTT CASSPPGQHLNTEAFF
TRBJ1-5 . . TRBV7-9 TGTGCCAGCACGGGCGGCCAGTATGATCAGCCCCAGCATTTT CASTGGQYDQPQHF
TRBJ2-1 . TRBD1 TRBV5-1 TGCGCCAGCAGCCCAGACAGGGTCGATGAGCAGTTCTTC CASSPDRVDEQFF
TRBJ2-2 . TRBD1 TRBV27 TGTGCCAGCACTAAGGGACAGGGGGTTGTTGAAAACGGGGAGCTGTTTTTT CASTKGQGVVENGELFF
TRBJ1-1 . . TRBV5-1 TGCGCCAGCAGCAAAGGGGCGGGGACTGAAGCTTTCTTT CASSKGAGTEAFF
TRBJ2-7 few . TRBV15 TGTGCCACCAGCAGAGAAGTCGGCGAGCAGTACTTC CATSREVGEQYF
TRBJ1-2 . . TRBV30 TGTGCCTGGAGCCTTGGGTATGGCTACACCTTC CAWSLGYGYTF
TRBJ1-1 . . TRBV18 TGTGCCAGCCGAGAGGGGGAGAACACTGAAGCTTTCTTT CASREGENTEAFF
TRBJ1-3 . . TRBV29-1 TGCAGCGTTGAAGTTCCCCCTCAGGCCATATATTTT CSVEVPPQAIYF
TRBJ1-5 . TRBD1 TRBV28 TGTGCCAGCAGTTTGGTCGGACAGGGCGATCAGCCCCAGCATTTT CASSLVGQGDQPQHF
TRBJ2-7 many . TRBV29-1 TGCAGCGTCCAGCCGGGACAAAGGAACGAGCAGTACTTC CSVQPGQRNEQYF
TRBJ2-7 . . TRBV30 TGTGCCTGGAAAATCGGCTTCTCCTACGAGCAGTACTTC CAWKIGFSYEQYF
TRBJ2-1 . . TRBV19 TGTGCCAGTAGTGCCCGGGGTACCCGAGCCAATGAGCAGTTCTTC CASSARGTRANEQFF
TRBJ1-5 few . TRBV7-8 TGTGCCAGCAGCTTAGGAAGGGGCGGACAGCCCCAGCATTTT CASSLGRGGQPQHF
TRBJ2-1 . TRBD2 TRBV4-2 TGTGCCAGCAGCCACCCCCCGGGGGGCTCCTACAATGAGCAGTTCTTC CASSHPPGGSYNEQFF
TRBJ1-2 few TRBD1 TRBV5-4 TGTGCCAGCAGCTTGGCAGGACCGGGACAGGGGAGGGGTGGCTACACCTTC CASSLAGPGQGRGGYTF
TRBJ1-5 . . TRBV27 TGTGCCAGCCGGGACGCCGCCGGGGGCAATCAGCCCCAGCATTTT CASRDAAGGNQPQHF
TRBJ2-7 . . TRBV7-9 TGTGCCAGCAGCTTGGTGGCAGGGGTAACCTACGAGCAGTACTTC CASSLVAGVTYEQYF
TRBJ2-6 . . TRBV11-3 TGTGCCAGCAGCAACGGGGGTGGTGGGGCCAACGTCCTGACTTTC CASSNGGGGANVLTF
TRBJ1-2 . . TRBV11-2 TGTGCCAGCAGCTCCCCGACCCACAGGGACGGCTACACCTTC CASSSPTHRDGYTF
TRBJ1-1 . . TRBV6-5 TGTGCCAGCAGTTATCCAAGGGGACGCGGGCCGAGTGAAGCTTTCTTT CASSYPRGRGPSEAFF
TRBJ2-2 few . TRBV7-3 TGTGCCAGCAGCTTGATACAGGGCGGCACCGGGGAGCTGTTTTTT CASSLIQGGTGELFF
TRBJ2-5 . . TRBV7-2 TGTGCCAGCAGCTTATTTCAGGAGACCCAGTACTTC CASSLFQETQYF
TRBJ2-2 . . TRBV12-2 TGTGCACTACACAGAGCCTCGAACACCGGGGAGCTGTTTTTT CALHRASNTGELFF
TRBJ1-1 many TRBD1 TRBV2 TGTGCCAGCAGAGACAGGGTCATGAACACTGAAGCTTTCTTT CASRDRVMNTEAFF